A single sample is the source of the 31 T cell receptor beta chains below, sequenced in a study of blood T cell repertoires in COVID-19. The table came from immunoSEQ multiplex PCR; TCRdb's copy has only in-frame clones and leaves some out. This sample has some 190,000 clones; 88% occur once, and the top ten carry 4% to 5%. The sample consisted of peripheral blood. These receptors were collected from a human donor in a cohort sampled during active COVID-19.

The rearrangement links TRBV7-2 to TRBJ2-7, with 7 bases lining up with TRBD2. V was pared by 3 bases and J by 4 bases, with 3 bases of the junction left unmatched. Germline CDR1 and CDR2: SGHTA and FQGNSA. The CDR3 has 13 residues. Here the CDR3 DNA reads TGTGCCAGCAGCTTTGAGGGAGGGTACGAGCAGTACTTC. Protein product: CASSFEGGYEQYF. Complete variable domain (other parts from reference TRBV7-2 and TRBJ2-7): GAGVSQSPSNKVTEKGKDVELRCDPISGHTALYWYRQSLGQGLEFLIYFQGNSAPDKSGLPSDRFSAERTGGSVSTLTIQRTQQEDSAVYLCASSFEGGYEQYFGPGTRLTVT.

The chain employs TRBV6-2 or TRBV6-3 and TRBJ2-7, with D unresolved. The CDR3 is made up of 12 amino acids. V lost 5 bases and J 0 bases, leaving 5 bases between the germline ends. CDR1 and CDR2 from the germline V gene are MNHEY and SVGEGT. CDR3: CASSPRSYEQYF. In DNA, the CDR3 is TGTGCCAGCAGTCCCCGCTCCTACGAGCAGTACTTC.

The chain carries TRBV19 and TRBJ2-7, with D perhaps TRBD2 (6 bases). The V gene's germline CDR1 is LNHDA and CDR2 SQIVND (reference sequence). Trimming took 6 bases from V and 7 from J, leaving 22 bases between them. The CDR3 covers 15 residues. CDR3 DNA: TGTGCCAGTAGAATGAGGGGAGGCACCGCTAGGGAGCAGTACTTC. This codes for CASRMRGGTAREQYF.

The CDR3 DNA is TGCAGCGCGTCACAGGAGCTAGGGGGCTACACCTTC. Its protein product is CSASQELGGYTF. V usage is TRBV29-1 and J usage is TRBJ1-2; possibly TRBD1 for D (5 bases). Germline loops: CDR1 SQVTM, CDR2 ANQGSEA. The ends were cut back, 7 bases at V and 8 bases at J, with 17 bases in the middle. There are 12 residues in the CDR3.

The CDR3 loop reads CASSFGGTLYNEQFF. The CDR3 DNA is TGTGCCAGCAGTTTTGGCGGGACCCTCTACAATGAGCAGTTCTTC. V gene TRBV28 combines with J gene TRBJ2-1; maybe TRBD2 (6 bases). V was cut by 3 bases and J by 3 bases, with 12 bases left in between. Germline assignment: CDR1 MDHEN and CDR2 SYDVKM. The CDR3 runs 15 residues.

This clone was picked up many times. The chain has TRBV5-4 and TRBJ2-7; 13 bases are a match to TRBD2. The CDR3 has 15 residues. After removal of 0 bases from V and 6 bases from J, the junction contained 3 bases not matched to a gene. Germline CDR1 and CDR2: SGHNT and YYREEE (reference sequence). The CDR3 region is CASSLEGLAGPEQYF. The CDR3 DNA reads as TGTGCCAGCAGCTTGGAGGGACTAGCGGGGCCCGAGCAGTACTTC.

CDR3 nucleotides: TGTGCCAGCACCACTCCCGGGACAGGGGGCGGCTACACCTTC. Its translation: CASTTPGTGGGYTF. The chain employs TRBV28 and TRBJ1-2; TRBD1 matches at 12 bases. V was pared by 7 bases and J by 8 bases, with 8 bases of the junction left unmatched. The V gene's germline CDR1 is MDHEN and CDR2 SYDVKM. The CDR3 is 14 amino acids.

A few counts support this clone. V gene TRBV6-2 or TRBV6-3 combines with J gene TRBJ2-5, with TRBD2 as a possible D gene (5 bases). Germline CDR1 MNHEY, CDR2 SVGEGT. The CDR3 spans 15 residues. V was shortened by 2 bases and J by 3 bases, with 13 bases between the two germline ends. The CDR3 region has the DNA TGTGCCAGCAGTTACAGCGGCAGAGTAGAAGAGACCCAGTACTTC. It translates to CASSYSGRVEETQYF.

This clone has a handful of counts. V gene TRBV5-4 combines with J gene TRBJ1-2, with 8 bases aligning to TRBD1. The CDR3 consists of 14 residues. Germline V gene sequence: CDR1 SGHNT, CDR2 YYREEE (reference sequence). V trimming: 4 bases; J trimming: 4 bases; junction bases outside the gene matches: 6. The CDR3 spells CASSKGQGSYGYTF. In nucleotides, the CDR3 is TGTGCCAGCAGCAAAGGACAGGGCTCCTATGGCTACACCTTC.

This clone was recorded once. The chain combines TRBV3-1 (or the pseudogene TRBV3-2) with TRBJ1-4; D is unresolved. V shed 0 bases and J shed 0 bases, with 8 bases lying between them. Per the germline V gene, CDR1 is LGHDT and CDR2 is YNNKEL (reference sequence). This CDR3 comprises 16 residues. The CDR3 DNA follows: TGTGCCAGCAGCCAAGATCTCCCAGCAACTAATGAAAAACTGTTTTTT. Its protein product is CASSQDLPATNEKLFF.

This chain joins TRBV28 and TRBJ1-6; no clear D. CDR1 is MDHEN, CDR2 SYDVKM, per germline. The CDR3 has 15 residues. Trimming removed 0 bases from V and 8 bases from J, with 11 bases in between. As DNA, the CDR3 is TGTGCCAGCAGTTTATGGGCAGGAATTGATTCACCCCTCCACTTT. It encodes CASSLWAGIDSPLHF.

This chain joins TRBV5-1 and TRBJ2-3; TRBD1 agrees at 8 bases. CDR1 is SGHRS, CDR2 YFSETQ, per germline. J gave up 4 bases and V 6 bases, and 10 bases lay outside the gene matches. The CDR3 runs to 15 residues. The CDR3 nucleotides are TGCGCCAGCACCCCTTTGGGACAGGAGGCAGATACGCAGTATTTT. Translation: CASTPLGQEADTQYF.

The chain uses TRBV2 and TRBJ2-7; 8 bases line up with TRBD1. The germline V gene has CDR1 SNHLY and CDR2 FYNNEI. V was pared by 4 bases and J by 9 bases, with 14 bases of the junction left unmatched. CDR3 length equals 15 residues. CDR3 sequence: CASSGPDRVLKLQYF. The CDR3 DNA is TGTGCCAGCAGTGGTCCGGACAGGGTCCTAAAGCTGCAGTACTTC.

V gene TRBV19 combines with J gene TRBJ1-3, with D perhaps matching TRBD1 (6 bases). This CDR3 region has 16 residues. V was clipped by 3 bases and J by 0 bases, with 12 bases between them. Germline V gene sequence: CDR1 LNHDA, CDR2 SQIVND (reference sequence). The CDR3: CASSIPGHLSGNTIYF. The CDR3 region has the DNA TGTGCCAGTAGTATCCCGGGACATCTCTCTGGAAACACCATATATTTT.

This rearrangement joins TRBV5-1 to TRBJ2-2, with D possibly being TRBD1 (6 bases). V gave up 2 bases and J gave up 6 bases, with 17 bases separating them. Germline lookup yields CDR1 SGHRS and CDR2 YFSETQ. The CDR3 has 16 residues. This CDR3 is CASSFVGQGLAGELFF. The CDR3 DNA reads TGCGCCAGCAGCTTTGTGGGACAAGGTCTTGCCGGGGAGCTGTTTTTT.

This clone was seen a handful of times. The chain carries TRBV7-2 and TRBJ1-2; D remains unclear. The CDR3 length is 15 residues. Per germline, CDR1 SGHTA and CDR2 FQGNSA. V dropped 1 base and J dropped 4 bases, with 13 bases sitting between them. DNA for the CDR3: TGTGCCAGCAGCTTAGGTGGTGGAACAGTCTATGGCTACACCTTC. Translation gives CASSLGGGTVYGYTF.

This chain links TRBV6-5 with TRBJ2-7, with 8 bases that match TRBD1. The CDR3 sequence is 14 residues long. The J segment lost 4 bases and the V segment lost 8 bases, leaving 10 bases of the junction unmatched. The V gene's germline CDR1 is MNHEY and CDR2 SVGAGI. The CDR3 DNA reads TGTGCCAGCCGGACCGGGACAGGTCATTACGAGCAGTACTTC. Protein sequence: CASRTGTGHYEQYF.

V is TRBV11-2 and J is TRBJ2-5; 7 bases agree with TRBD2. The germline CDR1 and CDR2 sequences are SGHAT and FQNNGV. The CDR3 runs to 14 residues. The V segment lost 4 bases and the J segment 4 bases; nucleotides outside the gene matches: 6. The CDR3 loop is CASSSSPGGETQYF. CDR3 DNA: TGTGCCAGCAGCTCCTCCCCGGGGGGAGAGACCCAGTACTTC.

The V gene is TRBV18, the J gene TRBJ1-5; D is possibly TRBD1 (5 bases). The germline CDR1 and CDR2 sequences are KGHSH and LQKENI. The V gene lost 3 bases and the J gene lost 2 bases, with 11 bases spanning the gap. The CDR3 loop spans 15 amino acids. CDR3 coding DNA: TGTGCCAGCTCACCTATCGGGGGTGGCAATCAGCCCCAGCATTTT. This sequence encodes CASSPIGGGNQPQHF.

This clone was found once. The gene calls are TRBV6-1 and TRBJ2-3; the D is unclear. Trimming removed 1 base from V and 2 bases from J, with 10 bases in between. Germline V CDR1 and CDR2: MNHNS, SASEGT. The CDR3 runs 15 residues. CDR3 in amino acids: CASSEVIYSTDTQYF. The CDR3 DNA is TGTGCCAGCAGTGAAGTAATTTACTCCACAGATACGCAGTATTTT.

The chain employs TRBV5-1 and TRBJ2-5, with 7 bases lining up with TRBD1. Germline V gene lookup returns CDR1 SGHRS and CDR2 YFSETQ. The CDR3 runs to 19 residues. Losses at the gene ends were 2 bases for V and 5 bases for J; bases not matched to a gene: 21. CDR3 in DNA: TGCGCCAGCAGCTTTCGGGACAGCTCCCTCACCCTTCCGGGGGAGACCCAGTACTTC. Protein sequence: CASSFRDSSLTLPGETQYF. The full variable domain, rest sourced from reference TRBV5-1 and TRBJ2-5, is KAGVTQTPRYLIKTRGQQVTLSCSPISGHRSVSWYQQTPGQGLQFLFEYFSETQRNKGNFPGRFSGRQFSNSRSEMNVSTLELGDSALYLCASSFRDSSLTLPGETQYFGPGTRLLVL.

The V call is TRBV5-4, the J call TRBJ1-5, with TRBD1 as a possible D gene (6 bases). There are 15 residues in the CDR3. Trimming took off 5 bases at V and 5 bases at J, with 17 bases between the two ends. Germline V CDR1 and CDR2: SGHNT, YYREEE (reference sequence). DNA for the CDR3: TGTGCCAGCAGAGGGGCAAGGGGGAAGGATCAGCCCCAGCATTTT. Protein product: CASRGARGKDQPQHF.

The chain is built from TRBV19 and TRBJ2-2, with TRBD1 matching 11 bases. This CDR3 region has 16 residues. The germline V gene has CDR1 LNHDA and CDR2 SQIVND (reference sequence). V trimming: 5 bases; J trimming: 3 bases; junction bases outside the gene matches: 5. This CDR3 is CASSSRDRGYTGELFF. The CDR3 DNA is TGTGCCAGTAGTTCCCGGGACAGGGGGTACACCGGGGAGCTGTTTTTT.

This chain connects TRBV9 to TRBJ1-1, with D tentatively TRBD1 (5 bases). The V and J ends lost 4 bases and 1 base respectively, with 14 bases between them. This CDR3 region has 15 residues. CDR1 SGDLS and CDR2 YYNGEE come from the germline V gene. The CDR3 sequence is CASSPPPTANTEAFF. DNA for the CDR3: TGTGCCAGCAGCCCCCCCCCGACAGCGAACACTGAAGCTTTCTTT.

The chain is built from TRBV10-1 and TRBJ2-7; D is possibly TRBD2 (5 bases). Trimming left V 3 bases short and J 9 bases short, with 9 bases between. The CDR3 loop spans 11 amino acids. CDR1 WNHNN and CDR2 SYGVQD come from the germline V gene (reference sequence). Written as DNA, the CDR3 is TGCGCCAGCAGTGACGGGATTGCGCAGTACTTC. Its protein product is CASSDGIAQYF.

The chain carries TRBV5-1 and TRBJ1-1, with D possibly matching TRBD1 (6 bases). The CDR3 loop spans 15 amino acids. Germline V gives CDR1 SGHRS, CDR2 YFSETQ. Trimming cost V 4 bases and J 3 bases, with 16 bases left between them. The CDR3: CASSAQGSGDTEAFF. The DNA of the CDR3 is TGCGCCAGCAGCGCCCAGGGGTCGGGCGACACTGAAGCTTTCTTT.

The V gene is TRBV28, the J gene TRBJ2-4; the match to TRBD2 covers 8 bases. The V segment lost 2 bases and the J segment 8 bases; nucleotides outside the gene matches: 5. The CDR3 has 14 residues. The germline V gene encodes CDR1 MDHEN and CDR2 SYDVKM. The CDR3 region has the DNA TGTGCCAGCAGTTTAATCGGGACTAGAGACATTCAGTACTTC. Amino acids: CASSLIGTRDIQYF.

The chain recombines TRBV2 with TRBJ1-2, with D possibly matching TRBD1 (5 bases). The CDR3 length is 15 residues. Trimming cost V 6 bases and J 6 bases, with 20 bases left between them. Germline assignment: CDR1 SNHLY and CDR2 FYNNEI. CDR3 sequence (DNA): TGTGCCAGCAGCCTAATCCGACAGACCGTAGATGGCTACACCTTC. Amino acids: CASSLIRQTVDGYTF.

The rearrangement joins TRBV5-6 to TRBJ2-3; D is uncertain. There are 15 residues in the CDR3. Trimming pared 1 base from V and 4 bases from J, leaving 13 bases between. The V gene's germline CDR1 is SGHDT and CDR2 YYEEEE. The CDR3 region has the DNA TGTGCCAGCAGCTTGCAGGTATCCGTTCCAGATACGCAGTATTTT. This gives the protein CASSLQVSVPDTQYF.

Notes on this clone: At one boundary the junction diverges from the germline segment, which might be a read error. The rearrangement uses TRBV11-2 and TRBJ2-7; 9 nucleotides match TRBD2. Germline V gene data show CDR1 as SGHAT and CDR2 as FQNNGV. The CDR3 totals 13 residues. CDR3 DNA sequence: TGTGCCAGCAGGTTAGCGGGGGTCTACGAGCAGTACTTC. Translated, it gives CASRLAGVYEQYF.

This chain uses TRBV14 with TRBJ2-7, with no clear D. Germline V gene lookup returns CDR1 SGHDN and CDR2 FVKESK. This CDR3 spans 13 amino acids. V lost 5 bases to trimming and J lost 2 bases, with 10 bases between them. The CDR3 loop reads CASSYTQTYEQYF. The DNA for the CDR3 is TGTGCCAGCAGCTACACACAAACCTACGAGCAGTACTTC.